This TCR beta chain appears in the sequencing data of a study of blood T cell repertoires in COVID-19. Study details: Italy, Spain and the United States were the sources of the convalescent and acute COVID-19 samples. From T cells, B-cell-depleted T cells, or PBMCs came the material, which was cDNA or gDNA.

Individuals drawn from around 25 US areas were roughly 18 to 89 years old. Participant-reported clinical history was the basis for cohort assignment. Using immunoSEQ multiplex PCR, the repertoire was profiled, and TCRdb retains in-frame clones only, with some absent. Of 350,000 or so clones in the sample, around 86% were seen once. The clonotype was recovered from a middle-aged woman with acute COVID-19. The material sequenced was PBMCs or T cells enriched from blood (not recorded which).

The CDR3, as DNA: TGTGCCAGCTCACCAACAGGTATATACACTGAAGCTTTCTTT. Protein sequence: CASSPTGIYTEAFF. The chain has TRBV18 and TRBJ1-1; TRBD1 is a possible D gene (5 bases). Germline V gene sequence: CDR1 KGHSH, CDR2 LQKENI. V was cut by 2 bases and J by 3 bases, with 10 bases left in between. This CDR3 is 14 amino acids long.